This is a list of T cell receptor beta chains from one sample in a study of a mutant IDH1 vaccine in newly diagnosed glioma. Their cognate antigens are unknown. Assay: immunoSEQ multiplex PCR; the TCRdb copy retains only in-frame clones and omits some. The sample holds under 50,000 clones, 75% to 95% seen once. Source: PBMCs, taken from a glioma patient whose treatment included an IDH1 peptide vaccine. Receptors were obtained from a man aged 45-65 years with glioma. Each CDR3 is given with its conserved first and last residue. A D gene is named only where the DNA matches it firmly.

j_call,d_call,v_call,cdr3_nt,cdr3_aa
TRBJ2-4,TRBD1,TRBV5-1,TGCGCCAGCAGCTTGGAACAGGGGAGAAACATTCAGTACTTC,CASSLEQGRNIQYF
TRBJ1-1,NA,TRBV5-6,TGTGCCAGCAGCTTGTCGGGCGGCCGCCCCTTTTTT,CASSLSGGRPFF
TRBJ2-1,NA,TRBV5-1,TGCGCCAGCAGCTTGGAGGCCAGCGGAGATTACAATGAGCAGTTCTTC,CASSLEASGDYNEQFF
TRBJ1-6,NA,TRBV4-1,TGCGCCAGCAGCCAAGAGGGTAGGGTCAACTCACCCCTCCACTTT,CASSQEGRVNSPLHF
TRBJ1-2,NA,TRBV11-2,TGTGCCAGCAGCTTAGAGACAACTCCTAACTATGGCTACACCTTC,CASSLETTPNYGYTF
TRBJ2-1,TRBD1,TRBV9,TGTGCCAGCAGCACCCACAGGGGGTCGCATGAGCAGTTCTTC,CASSTHRGSHEQFF
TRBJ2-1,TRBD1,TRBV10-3,TGTGCCATGGGACAGGAACCGAGGAATGAGCAGTTCTTC,CAMGQEPRNEQFF
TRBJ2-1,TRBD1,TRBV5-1,TGCGCCAGCAGCTTAGGACAGGGGGTTTCCCAGCTGGACAATGAGCAGTTCTTC,CASSLGQGVSQLDNEQFF
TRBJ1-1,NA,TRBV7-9,TGTGCCAGCAGTTCGAACCCCTGGGATGCTTTCTTT,CASSSNPWDAFF
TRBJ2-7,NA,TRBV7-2,TGTGCCAGCAGCCGCCGGGACCGGGACGAGCAGTACTTC,CASSRRDRDEQYF
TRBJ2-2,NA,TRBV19,TGTGCCAGTAGTATAGACACAACAGGTGCCGGGGAGCTGTTTTTT,CASSIDTTGAGELFF
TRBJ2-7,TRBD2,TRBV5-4,TGTGCCAGCAGCTTACCGAGCGGGGGATTCTCCTCCTACGAGCAGTACTTC,CASSLPSGGFSSYEQYF
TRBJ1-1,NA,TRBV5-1,TGCGCCAGCAGCCTTGAATTGTTGGCGCCGAACACTGAAGCTTTCTTT,CASSLELLAPNTEAFF
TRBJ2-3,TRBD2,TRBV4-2,TGTGCCAGCAGCCAAGAAGAGCGGGGGCGCACAGATACGCAGTATTTT,CASSQEERGRTDTQYF
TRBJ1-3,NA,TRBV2,TGTGCCAGCAGCAGGGACGGAAACTCTGGAAACACCATATATTTT,CASSRDGNSGNTIYF
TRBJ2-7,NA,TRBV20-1,TGCAGTGCCCCCAAGCGGGACGAGCAGTACTTC,CSAPKRDEQYF
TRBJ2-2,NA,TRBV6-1,TGTGCCAGCAGTCCTGGAACGAGGCGCACCGGGGAGCTGTTTTTT,CASSPGTRRTGELFF
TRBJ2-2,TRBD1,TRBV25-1,TGTGCCAGCAGTGTGGACAGGGTTAGGACCGAGCTGTTTTTT,CASSVDRVRTELFF
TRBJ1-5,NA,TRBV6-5,TGTGCCAGCAGTTACTCGGGCCGCGGTCAGCCCCAGCATTTT,CASSYSGRGQPQHF
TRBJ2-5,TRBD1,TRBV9,TGTGCCAGCAGCGCCGGGGGGACAGGGGGCTCAGAGACCCAGTACTTC,CASSAGGTGGSETQYF
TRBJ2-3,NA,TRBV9,TGTGCCAGCAGCGGGGAACCTAGCACAGATACGCAGTATTTT,CASSGEPSTDTQYF
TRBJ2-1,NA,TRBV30,TGTGCCTGGAGTGTCACCGACTGGGCCAATGAGCAGTTCTTC,CAWSVTDWANEQFF
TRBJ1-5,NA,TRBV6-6,TGTGCCAGCAGTTACTTCAATCAGGGTTTCGGGCAGCCCCAGCATTTT,CASSYFNQGFGQPQHF
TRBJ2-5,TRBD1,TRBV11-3,TGTGCCAGCAGCTTATCGGGACAGACCGGCCAAGAGACCCAGTACTTC,CASSLSGQTGQETQYF
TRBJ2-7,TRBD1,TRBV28,TGTGCCAGCAGTCGCAGGGGGCTGGTACACGAGCAGTACTTC,CASSRRGLVHEQYF
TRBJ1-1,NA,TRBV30,TGTGCCTGGAGTCTTACAACACGGACGGTCGGGGAAGCTTTCTTT,CAWSLTTRTVGEAFF
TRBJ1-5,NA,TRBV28,TGTGCCAGCCGAATTACTGCACACCAGCCCCAGCATTTT,CASRITAHQPQHF
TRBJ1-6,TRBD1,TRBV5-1,TGCGCCAGCAGCACAGGTCCCGGGACAGGGGGTAATTCACCCCTCCACTTT,CASSTGPGTGGNSPLHF